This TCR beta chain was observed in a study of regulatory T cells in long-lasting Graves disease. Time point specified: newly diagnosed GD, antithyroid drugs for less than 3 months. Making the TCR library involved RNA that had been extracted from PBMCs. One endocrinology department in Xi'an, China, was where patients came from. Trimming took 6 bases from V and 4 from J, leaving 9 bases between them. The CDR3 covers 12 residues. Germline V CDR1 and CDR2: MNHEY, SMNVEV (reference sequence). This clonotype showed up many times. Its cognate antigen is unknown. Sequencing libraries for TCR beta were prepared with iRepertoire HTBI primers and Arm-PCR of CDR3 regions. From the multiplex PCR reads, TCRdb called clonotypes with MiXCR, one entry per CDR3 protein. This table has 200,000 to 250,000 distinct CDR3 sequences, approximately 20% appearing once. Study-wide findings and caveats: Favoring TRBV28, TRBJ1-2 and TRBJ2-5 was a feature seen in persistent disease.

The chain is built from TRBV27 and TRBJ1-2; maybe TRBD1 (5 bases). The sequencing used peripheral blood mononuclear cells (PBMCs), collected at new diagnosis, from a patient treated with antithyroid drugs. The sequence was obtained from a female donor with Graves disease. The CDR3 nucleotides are TGTGCCAGCAGGGGGGGGGGCTATGGCTACACCTTC. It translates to CASRGGGYGYTF.